This T cell receptor beta chain is drawn from a study of Ad26.COV2.S vaccination and SARS-CoV-2 variants. Study details: Ad26.COV2.S shots went into the muscle once or twice, 56 days apart.

The treatment is: some 19 received Ad26.COV2.S at low or high dose, single or two shots; 5 received placebo; per-sample allocation not given. Day 63 following the first vaccine or placebo injection was when the samples were taken. Participants' vaccine, an Ad26 vector, delivered Wuhan-strain SARS-CoV-2 spike. Worth noting for this clone: The antigen remains undetermined.

There are 17 residues in the CDR3. The V gene end was trimmed by 5 bases and the J gene end by 1 base; junction bases not matched to a gene: 8. Germline CDR1 reads SGHDN; CDR2 reads FVKESK. Points from the study as a whole: Spike-specific CD8+ and CD4+ T cell responses reportedly showed substantial breadth after vaccination.

Method: immunoSEQ multiplex PCR; TCRdb's copy keeps in-frame clones and lacks some. The sample lists some 340,000 clones, 85% to 90% occurring once. This specimen was peripheral blood, taken in a trial of Ad26.COV2.S vaccine versus placebo. The chain couples TRBV14 to TRBJ2-2, with 9 positions matching TRBD1. The TCR sequence derives from a person between 18 and 65 years old who received the Ad26.COV2.S COVID-19 vaccine or a placebo. The CDR3 loop is CASSLDRGNLNTGELFF. The CDR3 region has the DNA TGTGCCAGCAGCTTGGACAGGGGAAACCTGAACACCGGGGAGCTGTTTTTT.